Shown below are 24 T cell receptor beta chains from a single sample sequenced in a study of regulatory T cells in long-lasting Graves disease. According to the study, TCR beta libraries were built with iRepertoire HTBI primers and CDR3-region Arm-PCR. TCRdb reprocessed the multiplex PCR reads via MiXCR and lists one record per CDR3 protein. Of 400,000 to 650,000 distinct CDR3 sequences listed, about 16% are singletons. Time point reported: newly diagnosed GD, antithyroid drugs for less than 3 months. PBMC-extracted RNA yielded the TCR library. The sample was also reused in another study, on T cells in Graves' hyperthyroidism and ophthalmopathy.

Material: peripheral blood mononuclear cells (PBMCs), obtained at new diagnosis, from a patient treated with antithyroid drugs. The receptors were gathered from a woman aged 35-65 years with Graves disease.

This chain links TRBV12-3 or TRBV12-4 with TRBJ2-2; D is uncertain. V was shortened by 6 bases and J by 2 bases, with 10 bases between the two germline ends. The CDR3 consists of 14 residues. The CDR3 DNA reads as TGTGCCAGCAGGTTTTGGGATAACACCGGGGAGCTGTTTTTT. This gives the protein CASRFWDNTGELFF.

This clonotype showed up just a few times. In DNA form, the CDR3 reads TGTGCCATACTTGCGGGGGGGGCGCTTAAGGCCAACGTCCTGACTTTC. Amino acid sequence: CAILAGGALKANVLTF. The chain recombines TRBV7-8 with TRBJ2-6, with 9 bases matching TRBD2. The CDR3 extends over 16 amino acids. CDR1 and CDR2 from the germline V gene are SGHVS and FQNEAQ. V lost 10 bases, J lost 6 bases, and 13 bases stayed unmatched.

This clonotype came up many times. The rearrangement uses TRBV6-9 and TRBJ2-5, with 9 bases that match TRBD2. The germline V gene has CDR1 MNHGY and CDR2 SVAAGI. The CDR3 length is 16 residues. V shed 3 bases, J shed 1 base, and the junction held 6 bases outside the gene matches. CDR3 in DNA: TGTGCCAGCAGTTACGTAGCGGGAGTTACCCAAGAGACCCAGTACTTC. It encodes CASSYVAGVTQETQYF.

This clonotype was observed a handful of times. J is TRBJ2-7 and V is TRBV18, with D tentatively TRBD2 (6 bases). This CDR3 region has 16 residues. Germline CDR1 reads KGHSH; CDR2 reads LQKENI. V was clipped by 1 base and J by 2 bases, with 15 bases between them. For the CDR3, the DNA is TGTGCCAGCTCACCACAAGGTCATGGGAGGACCTACGAGCAGTACTTC. Its translation: CASSPQGHGRTYEQYF. The full variable domain, with the rest looked up from reference TRBV18 and TRBJ2-7, is NAGVMQNPRHLVRRRGQEARLRCSPMKGHSHVYWYRQLPEEGLKFMVYLQKENIIDESGMPKERFSAEFPKEGPSILRIQQVVRGDSAAYFCASSPQGHGRTYEQYFGPGTRLTVT.

This clonotype was seen more than once but under ten times. The rearrangement joins TRBV6-2 or TRBV6-3 to TRBJ2-3, with D perhaps being TRBD1 or TRBD2 (7 bases each). The CDR3 contains 13 residues. Trimming stripped 7 bases from V and 5 bases from J, with 13 bases between. From germline, CDR1 is MNHEY and CDR2 SVGEGT. CDR3 loop: CASTGRGGDTQYF. In DNA form, the CDR3 reads TGTGCCAGCACGGGCAGGGGGGGAGATACGCAGTATTTT.

This clonotype was seen at least ten times. The V gene is TRBV11-3, the J gene TRBJ1-1; D is possibly TRBD1 (6 bases). Germline assignment: CDR1 SGHNT and CDR2 YENEEA. The V end was cut by 0 bases, the J end by 3 bases, with 14 bases between. The CDR3 contains 16 residues. The CDR3 here is CASSLEGGQWDTEAFF. The CDR3 DNA is TGTGCCAGCAGCTTAGAAGGTGGACAGTGGGACACTGAAGCTTTCTTT.

This clonotype was found a few times. The chain carries TRBV11-2 and TRBJ2-5; 7 nucleotides match TRBD2. The CDR3 has 16 residues. Germline loops: CDR1 SGHAT, CDR2 FQNNGV. J was trimmed by 2 bases and V by 1 base; bases with no gene match: 7. The CDR3 protein is CASSLVGGGYQETQYF. CDR3 in DNA: TGTGCCAGCAGCTTAGTGGGGGGGGGTTATCAAGAGACCCAGTACTTC.

This clonotype came up a few times. Being one base from a much bigger clone, this may be a read error. The V gene is TRBV30, the J gene TRBJ1-6; D gene uncertain. The CDR3 consists of 10 residues. V was clipped by 8 bases and J by 11 bases, with 10 bases between them. The V gene's germline CDR1 is GTSNPN and CDR2 SVGIG (reference sequence). In DNA, the CDR3 is TGTGCCAGGGATAGGCCACCCCTCCACTTT. It encodes CARDRPPLHF.

The CDR3, as DNA: TGTGCCAGCAGTGCGGGGGACCAAGCTTTCTTT. It translates to CASSAGDQAFF. The chain recombines TRBV25-1 with TRBJ2-3; D possibly corresponds to TRBD1 (5 bases). The J call may be in error: the DNA end matches TRBJ1-1 better. This CDR3 is built from 11 residues. CDR1 MGHDK and CDR2 SYGVNS come from the germline V gene.

This clonotype was observed a handful of times. CDR3 sequence reads: CSASVDPSEQYF. For the CDR3, the DNA is TGCAGTGCTAGCGTAGACCCCAGCGAGCAGTACTTC. V and J are TRBV20-1 and TRBJ2-7; D is uncertain. Germline lookup yields CDR1 DFQATT and CDR2 SNEGSKA (reference sequence). The CDR3 is made up of 12 amino acids. With 3 bases removed from V and 6 bases from J, the gap between germline ends came to 12 bases.

Remarks on this clonotype: A single base is all that separates this from a far larger clone, so a read error is likely. The chain recombines TRBV28 with TRBJ2-1; the match to TRBD1 covers 8 bases. The J call may be faulty, since TRBJ2-5 better matches the DNA end. This CDR3 has 15 residues. Looked up from germline, CDR1 is MDHEN and CDR2 is SYDVKM. CDR3 sequence: CASGLGYRGRETQYF. The DNA of the CDR3 is TGTGCCAGCGGTTTGGGCTACAGGGGGAGGGAGACCCAGTACTTC.

This clonotype was detected many times. In DNA, the CDR3 is TGTGCCACCAGCAGAGATTCAGGAGAAGGTGGCTACACCTTC. It codes for CATSRDSGEGGYTF. The chain employs TRBV15 and TRBJ1-2; D gene unclear. The CDR3 length is 14 residues. V lost 0 bases and J lost 7, with 12 bases in between. Germline CDR1 is LNHNV and CDR2 is YYDKDF (reference sequence).

V usage is TRBV2 and J usage is TRBJ1-2; D uncertain. CDR1 is SNHLY and CDR2 is FYNNEI in the germline V gene. The CDR3 length is 16 residues. V was cut by 3 bases and J by 2 bases, with 16 bases left in between. The CDR3 reads CASSDLVGPRNYGYTF. The CDR3 nucleotides are TGTGCCAGCAGTGATTTAGTCGGCCCCAGAAACTATGGCTACACCTTC.

Only a few counts were recorded for this clonotype. CDR3 sequence (DNA): TGTGCCACAAACCGGGGGGGAGGGGATGAGCAGTTCTTC. This gives the protein CATNRGGGDEQFF. The chain employs TRBV2 and TRBJ2-1; 8 bases are shared with TRBD2. The length of the CDR3 is 13 residues. V shed 10 bases and J 8 bases; nucleotides not matched to a gene: 10. Germline V gene data show CDR1 as SNHLY and CDR2 as FYNNEI.

The gene calls are TRBV7-9 and TRBJ2-3, with D uncertain. The CDR3 is 14 residues long. Germline V gene sequence: CDR1 SEHNR, CDR2 FQNEAQ (reference sequence). V was shortened by 4 bases and J by 4 bases, with 12 bases between the two germline ends. The CDR3 protein is CASSSGGAADTQYF. As DNA, the CDR3 is TGTGCCAGCAGCTCGGGCGGCGCCGCAGATACGCAGTATTTT.

This clonotype showed up many times. The J gene is TRBJ2-2, the V gene TRBV11-2; D may correspond to TRBD1 or TRBD2 (5 bases each). Per germline, CDR1 SGHAT and CDR2 FQNNGV. The ends were cut back, 1 base at V and 7 bases at J, with 7 bases in the middle. The CDR3 is 13 residues long. The CDR3 sequence: CASSLGGFGELFF. CDR3 bases: TGTGCCAGCAGCTTAGGGGGGTTCGGGGAGCTGTTTTTT.

This clonotype was seen more than once but under ten times. The rearrangement uses TRBV7-9 and TRBJ2-1, with 8 bases matching TRBD1. CDR3 length: 15 amino acids. From germline, CDR1 is SEHNR and CDR2 FQNEAQ (reference sequence). Unmatched junction bases numbered 8, after V lost 5 bases and J lost 5 bases. CDR3 coding DNA: TGTGCCAGCAGCACGACAGGGGTAATGGACAATGAGCAGTTCTTC. It is translated as CASSTTGVMDNEQFF. The full variable domain, with the rest looked up from reference TRBV7-9 and TRBJ2-1, is DTGVSQNPRHKITKRGQNVTFRCDPISEHNRLYWYRQTLGQGPEFLTYFQNEAQLEKSRLLSDRFSAERPKGSFSTLEIQRTEQGDSAMYLCASSTTGVMDNEQFFGPGTRLTVL.

This clonotype has more than one count but fewer than ten. The chain combines TRBV6-1 with TRBJ1-1; no definite D call. The germline V and J ends were trimmed by 6 bases and 4 bases, with 15 bases remaining between them. Germline assignment: CDR1 MNHNS and CDR2 SASEGT. The CDR3 length is 14 residues. The CDR3 nucleotides read TGTGCCAGCAGCAACGTCGGGCGACGCACTGAAGCTTTCTTT. Translated, it gives CASSNVGRRTEAFF.

This clonotype turned up a few times. J is TRBJ1-1 and V is TRBV7-9, with no clear D. CDR1 and CDR2 from the germline V gene are SEHNR and FQNEAQ (reference sequence). The CDR3 contains 13 residues. V was clipped by 2 bases and J by 8 bases, with 12 bases between them. CDR3 sequence reads: CASSLSKQIEAFF. The CDR3 DNA is TGTGCCAGCAGCTTAAGCAAGCAGATCGAAGCTTTCTTT.

This clonotype appeared many times. This chain joins TRBV10-3 and TRBJ2-5; D perhaps matches TRBD1 (6 bases). The J call may be incorrect, as the DNA end agrees better with TRBJ2-1. Germline assignment: CDR1 ENHRY and CDR2 SYGVKD. CDR3 length equals 15 residues. CDR3 amino acids: CAISDQGRSGNEQFF. In nucleotides, the CDR3 is TGTGCCATCAGTGACCAGGGGCGTAGTGGCAATGAGCAGTTCTTC.

This clonotype was seen many times. The V call is TRBV2, the J call TRBJ1-1; tentatively, D is TRBD1 (5 bases). Germline CDR1 is SNHLY and CDR2 is FYNNEI. This CDR3 has 15 residues. V lost 8 bases and J 3 bases, leaving 19 bases between the germline ends. CDR3: CASSSLPGLDTEAFF. The CDR3 DNA sequence: TGTGCCAGCTCCTCACTGCCAGGGTTGGACACTGAAGCTTTCTTT.

In its sample, this clonotype was seen many times. The chain couples TRBV6-1 to TRBJ2-7; 8 bases match TRBD1. Unmatched junction bases numbered 7, after V lost 5 bases and J lost 4 bases. Germline CDR1 is MNHNS and CDR2 is SASEGT. The CDR3 length is 14 residues. This CDR3 is CASSQTGGSYEQYF. The CDR3 DNA sequence: TGTGCCAGCAGTCAAACAGGGGGTTCATACGAGCAGTACTTC.

This clonotype was detected many times. This chain connects TRBV28 to TRBJ2-7; D uncertain. This CDR3 is 10 amino acids long. The germline V and J ends were trimmed by 6 bases and 7 bases, with 7 bases remaining between them. Looked up from germline, CDR1 is MDHEN and CDR2 is SYDVKM. The CDR3 bases are TGTGCCAGCAGCCGGGTGGAGCAGTACTTC. This codes for CASSRVEQYF.

This clonotype showed up just once. The rearrangement links TRBV30 to TRBJ1-2; D uncertain. Trimming shortened V by 2 bases and J by 7 bases, and 8 bases separated the two germline ends. Germline assignment: CDR1 GTSNPN and CDR2 SVGIG (reference sequence). The CDR3 is made up of 11 amino acids. As DNA, the CDR3 is TGTGCCTGGAGTTTGGGAGGTGGCTACACCTTC. Its protein product is CAWSLGGGYTF.